The rows below give T cell receptor beta chains drawn from one sample of a study of cytomegalovirus exposure and HLA in healthy donors. Some clones are missing from TCRdb's copy, which holds only in-frame ones; the method was immunoSEQ multiplex PCR. The data show roughly 140,000 clones, 75% to 80% seen once. Sequenced material: PBMCs. These receptor sequences come from a male donor in good health and CMV-seronegative. CDR3s include the opening cysteine and the closing phenylalanine or tryptophan. The D gene is left open where the match is weak. Some rows mark clone size as missing; the rest say once, few, many or name a class of expanded clone.

size: -; D: -; J: TRBJ2-5; V: TRBV7-8; DNA: TGTGCCAGCAGCGCAAACCAGGAGACTACGAAGTACTTC; CDR3: CASSANQETTKYF
size: -; D: -; J: TRBJ2-1; V: TRBV7-9; DNA: TGTGCCAGCAGCGTGAGCGGGCCCTACAATGAGCAGTTCTTC; CDR3: CASSVSGPYNEQFF
size: -; D: -; J: TRBJ1-6; V: TRBV27; DNA: TGTGCCAGCAGTTCCCAATCCGGGACATTCTCCTATAATTCACCCCTCCACTTT; CDR3: CASSSQSGTFSYNSPLHF
size: -; D: -; J: TRBJ2-4; V: TRBV6-5; DNA: TGTGCCAGCAACTCGGGGGAGGTTGCCAAAAACATTCAGTACTTC; CDR3: CASNSGEVAKNIQYF
size: -; D: TRBD1; J: TRBJ2-7; V: TRBV27; DNA: TGTGCCAGCAGCCGGACAGGGCCTAACTACGAGCAGTACTTC; CDR3: CASSRTGPNYEQYF
size: -; D: TRBD1; J: TRBJ1-2; V: TRBV7-2; DNA: TGTGCCAGCAGCTTAGCGTTCAGGGGGCTCTATGGCTACACCTTC; CDR3: CASSLAFRGLYGYTF
size: few; D: TRBD1; J: TRBJ2-7; V: TRBV18; DNA: TGTGCCAGCTCACTAATTCAGGGGGCAGTAGCCTACGAGCAGTACTTC; CDR3: CASSLIQGAVAYEQYF
size: -; D: -; J: TRBJ2-7; V: TRBV5-4; DNA: TGTGCCAGCAGCTTTACAGGAAAGCTCTACGAGCAGTACTTC; CDR3: CASSFTGKLYEQYF
size: few; D: -; J: TRBJ2-1; V: TRBV9; DNA: TGTGCCAGCAGCGTAGCCCCTTACAATGAGCAGTTCTTC; CDR3: CASSVAPYNEQFF
size: -; D: TRBD2; J: TRBJ2-3; V: TRBV5-4; DNA: TGTGCCAGCAGCCAGGAAGGGACTAGCGGGGGGGGAGATACGCAGTATTTT; CDR3: CASSQEGTSGGGDTQYF
size: once; D: TRBD2; J: TRBJ2-3; V: TRBV7-2; DNA: TGTGCCAGCAGCTCAATGGGCGGGGGGGCAAAAGATACGCAGTATTTT; CDR3: CASSSMGGGAKDTQYF
size: -; D: TRBD1; J: TRBJ1-4; V: TRBV7-2; DNA: TGTGCCAGCAGCTTACTCGGACAGGGCCCTAATGAAAAACTGTTTTTT; CDR3: CASSLLGQGPNEKLFF
size: -; D: TRBD1; J: TRBJ2-5; V: TRBV19; DNA: TGTGCCAGTAGTATTGGACAGGGGTGGGAGACCCAGTACTTC; CDR3: CASSIGQGWETQYF
size: -; D: -; J: TRBJ1-6; V: TRBV30; DNA: TGTGCCTGGAGCGGTCCCGACATCGAGAATTCACCCCTCCACTTT; CDR3: CAWSGPDIENSPLHF
size: -; D: -; J: TRBJ1-4; V: TRBV19; DNA: TGTGCCAGTAGTACTTCAGGGCTCAAGAGAGAAAAACTGTTTTTT; CDR3: CASSTSGLKREKLFF
size: once; D: -; J: TRBJ2-3; V: TRBV5-1; DNA: TGCGCCAGCAGCCCACCGGTAGGGGGCACAGATACGCAGTATTTT; CDR3: CASSPPVGGTDTQYF
size: once; D: TRBD1; J: TRBJ1-6; V: TRBV19; DNA: TGTGCCAGTAGTTCTTCCGGGACAGCAAATTCACCCCTCCACTTT; CDR3: CASSSSGTANSPLHF
size: -; D: TRBD1; J: TRBJ1-4; V: TRBV7-2; DNA: TGTGCCAGCAGCTTAAAAGCAGGGGGAAATGAAAAACTGTTTTTT; CDR3: CASSLKAGGNEKLFF
size: once; D: -; J: TRBJ2-7; V: TRBV4-3; DNA: TGCGCCAGCAGTCAAAGGTCCAGGGGCACCGAGCAGTACTTC; CDR3: CASSQRSRGTEQYF
size: -; D: TRBD2; J: TRBJ2-5; V: TRBV7-2; DNA: TGTGCCAGCGCGGGGTTAGCGGGGGGCCAAGAGACCCAGTACTTC; CDR3: CASAGLAGGQETQYF
size: -; D: TRBD2; J: TRBJ2-5; V: TRBV6-5; DNA: TGTGCCAGCAGTTACTCCTGGGGGGGACCACAAGAGGCCCAGTACTTC; CDR3: CASSYSWGGPQEAQYF
size: -; D: TRBD1; J: TRBJ1-1; V: TRBV25-1; DNA: TGTGCCAGCAGTGCCGGTACTTCCAGGGGGCGCCCCACTGAAGCTTTCTTT; CDR3: CASSAGTSRGRPTEAFF
size: once; D: TRBD1; J: TRBJ1-4; V: TRBV5-4; DNA: TGTGCCAGCAGCCGCAGACAGGGCGGTGAAAAACTGTTTTTT; CDR3: CASSRRQGGEKLFF
size: -; D: TRBD1; J: TRBJ1-2; V: TRBV4-1; DNA: TGCGCCAGCAGCCAAGGGGACAGCGACTATGGCTACACCTTC; CDR3: CASSQGDSDYGYTF
size: -; D: -; J: TRBJ2-7; V: TRBV13; DNA: TGTGCCAGCAGCTTCGGTAAGGGGCCCTACGAGCAGTACTTC; CDR3: CASSFGKGPYEQYF
size: -; D: -; J: TRBJ2-1; V: TRBV25-1; DNA: TGTGCCAGCAGTGACCCCAGAATCCCCTACAATGAGCAGTTCTTC; CDR3: CASSDPRIPYNEQFF
size: -; D: -; J: TRBJ1-1; V: TRBV2; DNA: TGTGCCAGCACTGATGAGGGTCCGGGAACTGAAGCTTTCTTT; CDR3: CASTDEGPGTEAFF
size: -; D: TRBD2; J: TRBJ2-3; V: TRBV4-1; DNA: TGCGCCAGCAGCCAAGAACCGGGACAGGGGACTAGCGGGAGCACAGATACGCAGTATTTT; CDR3: CASSQEPGQGTSGSTDTQYF
size: -; D: TRBD1; J: TRBJ1-1; V: TRBV6-5; DNA: TGTGCCAGCAGCCGGACAGGGTCTGCGGCTGAAGCTTTCTTT; CDR3: CASSRTGSAAEAFF
size: once; D: TRBD1; J: TRBJ1-1; V: TRBV27; DNA: TGTGCCAGCAGTTTAACAGGGGTGGGGACTGAAGCTTTCTTT; CDR3: CASSLTGVGTEAFF
size: -; D: -; J: TRBJ2-5; V: TRBV7-4; DNA: TGTGCCAGCAGTCACGGACTACCGCCGTGGACCCAGTACTTC; CDR3: CASSHGLPPWTQYF
size: -; D: -; J: TRBJ1-5; V: TRBV15; DNA: TGTGCCACCTCCGGCGGTAGCAATCAGCCCCAGCATTTT; CDR3: CATSGGSNQPQHF
size: -; D: -; J: TRBJ1-2; V: TRBV25-1; DNA: TGTGCCAGCAGTGAGCGCCGACAGACGATCTATGGCTACACCTTC; CDR3: CASSERRQTIYGYTF
size: once; D: TRBD1; J: TRBJ1-1; V: TRBV5-4; DNA: TGTGCCAGCAGCTGGGGACAGGGGGCTAGAACTGAAGCTTTCTTT; CDR3: CASSWGQGARTEAFF
size: -; D: TRBD1; J: TRBJ2-3; V: TRBV4-3; DNA: TGCGCCAGCAGCACGGGACAGTACGGCACAGATACGCAGTATTTT; CDR3: CASSTGQYGTDTQYF
size: -; D: -; J: TRBJ2-5; V: TRBV25-1; DNA: TGTGCCAGCAGTGAAACGGGGACACCCAGGCGAGAGACCCAGTACTTC; CDR3: CASSETGTPRRETQYF
size: -; D: -; J: TRBJ2-3; V: TRBV5-6; DNA: TGTGCCAGCAGCTTGCGAGGGTACCGCACAGATACGCAGTATTTT; CDR3: CASSLRGYRTDTQYF
size: -; D: TRBD2; J: TRBJ2-3; V: TRBV7-2; DNA: TGTGCCAGCAGCTTGGGGACTAGCGGGTCCTGGGCAGATACGCAGTATTTT; CDR3: CASSLGTSGSWADTQYF
size: -; D: TRBD1; J: TRBJ1-5; V: TRBV18; DNA: TGTGCCAGCTCCCAACAGGGGAGCGACCAGCCCCAGCATTTT; CDR3: CASSQQGSDQPQHF
size: -; D: TRBD1; J: TRBJ1-3; V: TRBV6-5; DNA: TGTGCCAGCAGTTACTCGACAGGGGGGATGATATATTTT; CDR3: CASSYSTGGMIYF
size: -; D: -; J: TRBJ1-2; V: TRBV25-1; DNA: TGTGCCAGCAGTGACTCGCCTTTGGCACATCGTGGCTACACCTTC; CDR3: CASSDSPLAHRGYTF
size: -; D: TRBD2; J: TRBJ2-5; V: TRBV6-5; DNA: TGTGCCAGCAGCAAACTAGCGACCCTAGCGGAGCAGTACTTC; CDR3: CASSKLATLAEQYF
size: -; D: TRBD2; J: TRBJ2-1; V: TRBV29-1; DNA: TGCAGCGTCGGACTAGCGGGAGGGTTCAATGAGCAGTTCTTC; CDR3: CSVGLAGGFNEQFF
size: few; D: TRBD2; J: TRBJ2-6; V: TRBV4-3; DNA: TGCGCCAGCAGCCAAGATCCGGGGGGAGGGGCCAACGTCCTGACTTTC; CDR3: CASSQDPGGGANVLTF
size: few; D: -; J: TRBJ2-1; V: TRBV9; DNA: TGTGCCAGCAGCGTAGCGGCCGCGGGATCTTCTAGCTCCTACAATGAGCAGTTCTTC; CDR3: CASSVAAAGSSSSYNEQFF
size: few; D: -; J: TRBJ2-3; V: TRBV13; DNA: TGCGCAGCCGGGGTGGGGACAGATACGCAGTATTTT; CDR3: CAAGVGTDTQYF
size: few; D: -; J: TRBJ1-4; V: TRBV12-5; DNA: TGTGCTAGTGGTTCTGGCAGGACTAATGAAAAACTGTTTTTT; CDR3: CASGSGRTNEKLFF
size: -; D: TRBD2; J: TRBJ2-7; V: TRBV15; DNA: TGTGCCACCTCGAACCGGCCGGGACTAGCGGGAGGGCCCTACGAGCAGTACTTC; CDR3: CATSNRPGLAGGPYEQYF
size: -; D: -; J: TRBJ2-3; V: TRBV11-2; DNA: TGTGCCAGCAGCTTAGTCTACGGGGGAGACGATACGCAGTATTTT; CDR3: CASSLVYGGDDTQYF
size: -; D: -; J: TRBJ1-5; V: TRBV2; DNA: TGTGCCAGCAGTGTGGTAAGGGGTGACAATCAGCCCCAGCATTTT; CDR3: CASSVVRGDNQPQHF
size: -; D: TRBD2; J: TRBJ2-3; V: TRBV7-9; DNA: TGTTCCAGCAGCATAGGACTAGCCACAGATACGCAGTATTTT; CDR3: CSSSIGLATDTQYF
size: -; D: TRBD1; J: TRBJ1-1; V: TRBV9; DNA: TGTGCCAGCAGCCCACAGGGGGCGAATTTCGGCACTGAAGCTTTCTTT; CDR3: CASSPQGANFGTEAFF
size: -; D: TRBD1; J: TRBJ2-1; V: TRBV5-1; DNA: TGCGCCAGCAGCTCCGGCCCTGAGGGGACAGCCTACAATGAGCAGTTCTTC; CDR3: CASSSGPEGTAYNEQFF
size: few; D: -; J: TRBJ2-3; V: TRBV5-4; DNA: TGTGCCAGCAGCTTGGGGGGCGCAGGGACAGATACGCAGTATTTT; CDR3: CASSLGGAGTDTQYF
size: few; D: -; J: TRBJ1-6; V: TRBV14; DNA: TGTGCCAGCAGCCAAGATCGTGACACAGAACGCTCCTATAATTCACCCCTCCACTTT; CDR3: CASSQDRDTERSYNSPLHF